This TCR beta chain was recovered during a study of molecular identifiers for immune sequencing clone quantification. In the study overall: Within a replicate experiment, RNA obtained from either about 20,000 or 100,000 naive CD8 cells was divided into five aliquots, and four of those aliquots were then sequenced.

Findings and limits, study-wide: Spiked Jurkat TCR RNA equivalent to one cell was reportedly detectable in around 980,000 naive cells. More than 99% of effector molecules, versus under 1% of naive-cell molecules, belonged to clones above 20 RNA copies.

Sorting recovered naive CD8 T cells on a CD8+CD4-CCR7+CD45RA+ profile. TCRdb recomputed calls from the PCR reads with MiXCR, one row per CDR3 protein. The table shows 85,000 to 130,000 distinct CDR3 sequences, with approximately 40% occurring only once. Remarks on this clonotype: Its target is not known.

This sequence originates from a human donor in good health. Some libraries in this study had Jurkat cell RNA spiked in. The sample comprised naive CD8+ T cells from blood, with Jurkat cell RNA spiked in. The subset: FACS-sorted CD8+CD4-CCR7+CD45RA+ naive T cells.

The CDR3 loop is CASIGLITDTQYF. In nucleotides, the CDR3 is TGTGCCAGCATTGGACTAATCACAGATACGCAGTATTTT. V and J are TRBV2 and TRBJ2-3; perhaps TRBD2 as D (6 bases). Germline CDR1 reads SNHLY; CDR2 reads FYNNEI. CDR3 length equals 13 residues. Trimming cost V 7 bases and J 2 bases, with 10 bases left between them.